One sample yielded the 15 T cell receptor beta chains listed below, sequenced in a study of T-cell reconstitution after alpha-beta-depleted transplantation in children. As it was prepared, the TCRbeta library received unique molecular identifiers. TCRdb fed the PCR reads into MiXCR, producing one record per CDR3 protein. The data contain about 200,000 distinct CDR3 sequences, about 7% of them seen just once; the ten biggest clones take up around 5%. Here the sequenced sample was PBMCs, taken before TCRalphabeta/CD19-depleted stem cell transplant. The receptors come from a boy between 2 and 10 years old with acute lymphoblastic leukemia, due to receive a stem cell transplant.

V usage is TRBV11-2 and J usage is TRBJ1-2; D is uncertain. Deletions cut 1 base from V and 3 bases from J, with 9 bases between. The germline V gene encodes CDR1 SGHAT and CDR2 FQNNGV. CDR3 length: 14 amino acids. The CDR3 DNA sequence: TGTGCCAGCAGCTTAGTCCCCATTGACTATGGCTACACCTTC. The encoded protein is CASSLVPIDYGYTF.

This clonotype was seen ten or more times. CDR3 in amino acids: CAIADTYEQYF. The DNA of the CDR3 is TGTGCCATAGCAGATACCTACGAGCAGTACTTC. This rearrangement joins TRBV10-3 to TRBJ2-7; no definite D call. The CDR3 extends over 11 amino acids. Germline assignment: CDR1 ENHRY and CDR2 SYGVKD. The germline V and J ends were trimmed by 9 bases and 2 bases, with 8 bases remaining between them.

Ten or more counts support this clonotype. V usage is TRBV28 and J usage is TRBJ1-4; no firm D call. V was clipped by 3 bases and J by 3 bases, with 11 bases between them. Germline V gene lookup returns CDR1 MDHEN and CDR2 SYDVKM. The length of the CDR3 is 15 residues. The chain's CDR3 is CASSFLGRSNEKLFF. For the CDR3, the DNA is TGTGCCAGCAGTTTCCTGGGGAGGTCTAATGAAAAACTGTTTTTT.

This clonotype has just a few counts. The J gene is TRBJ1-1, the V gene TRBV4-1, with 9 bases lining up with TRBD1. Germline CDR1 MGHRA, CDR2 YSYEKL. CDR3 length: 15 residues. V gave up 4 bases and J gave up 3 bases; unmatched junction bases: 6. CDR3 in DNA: TGCGCCAGCAGCCGTAAGACAGGGGGGGACACTGAAGCTTTCTTT. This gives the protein CASSRKTGGDTEAFF.

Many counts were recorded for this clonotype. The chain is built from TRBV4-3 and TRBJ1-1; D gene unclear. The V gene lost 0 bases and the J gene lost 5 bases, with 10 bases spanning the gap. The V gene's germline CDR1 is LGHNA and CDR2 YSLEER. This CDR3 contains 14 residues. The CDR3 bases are TGCGCCAGCAGCCAAGAGAAAGGGAGGACTGAAGCTTTCTTT. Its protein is CASSQEKGRTEAFF.

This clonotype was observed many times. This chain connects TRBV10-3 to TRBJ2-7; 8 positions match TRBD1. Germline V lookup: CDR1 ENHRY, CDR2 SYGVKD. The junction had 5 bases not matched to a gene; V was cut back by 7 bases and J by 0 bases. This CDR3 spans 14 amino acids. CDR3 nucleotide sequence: TGTGCCATCACTAAGGGACAGGACTCCTACGAGCAGTACTTC. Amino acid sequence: CAITKGQDSYEQYF.

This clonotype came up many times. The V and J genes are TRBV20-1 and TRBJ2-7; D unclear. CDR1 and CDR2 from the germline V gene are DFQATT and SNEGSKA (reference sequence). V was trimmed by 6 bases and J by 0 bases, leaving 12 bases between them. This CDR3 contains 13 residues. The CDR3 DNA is TGCAGTGCCCCCAAGTACAGCTCCTACGAGCAGTACTTC. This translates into CSAPKYSSYEQYF.

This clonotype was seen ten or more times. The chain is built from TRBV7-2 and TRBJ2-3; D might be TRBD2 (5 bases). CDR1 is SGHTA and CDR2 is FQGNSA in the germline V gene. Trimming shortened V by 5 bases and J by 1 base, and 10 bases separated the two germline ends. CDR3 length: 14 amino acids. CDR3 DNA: TGTGCCAGCAGCCCACTAGTACGCACAGATACGCAGTATTTT. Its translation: CASSPLVRTDTQYF.

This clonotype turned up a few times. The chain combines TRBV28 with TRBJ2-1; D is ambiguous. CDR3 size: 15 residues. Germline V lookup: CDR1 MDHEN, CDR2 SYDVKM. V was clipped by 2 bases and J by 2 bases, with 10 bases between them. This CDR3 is CASSLSLGAYNEQFF. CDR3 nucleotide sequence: TGTGCCAGCAGTTTAAGTCTAGGCGCCTACAATGAGCAGTTCTTC.

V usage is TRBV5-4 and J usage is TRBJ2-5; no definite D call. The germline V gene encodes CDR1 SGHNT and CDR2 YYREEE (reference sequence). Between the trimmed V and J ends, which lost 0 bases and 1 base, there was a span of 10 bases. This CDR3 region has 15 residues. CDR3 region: CASSLAMLSQETQYF. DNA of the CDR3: TGTGCCAGCAGCTTGGCGATGTTGTCCCAAGAGACCCAGTACTTC.

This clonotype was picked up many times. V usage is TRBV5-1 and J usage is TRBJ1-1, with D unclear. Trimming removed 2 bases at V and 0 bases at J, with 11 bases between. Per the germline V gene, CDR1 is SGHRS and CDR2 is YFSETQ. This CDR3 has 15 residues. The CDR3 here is CASSFMADMNTEAFF. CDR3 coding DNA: TGCGCCAGCAGCTTCATGGCAGACATGAACACTGAAGCTTTCTTT.

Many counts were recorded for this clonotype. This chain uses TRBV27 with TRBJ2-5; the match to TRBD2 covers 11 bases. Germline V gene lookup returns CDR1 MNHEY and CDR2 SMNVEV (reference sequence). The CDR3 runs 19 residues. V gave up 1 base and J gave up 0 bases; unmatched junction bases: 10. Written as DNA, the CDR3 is TGTGCCAGCAGTTTATGGGCCGTGACTAGCGGGAAGGACCAAGAGACCCAGTACTTC. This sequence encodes CASSLWAVTSGKDQETQYF.

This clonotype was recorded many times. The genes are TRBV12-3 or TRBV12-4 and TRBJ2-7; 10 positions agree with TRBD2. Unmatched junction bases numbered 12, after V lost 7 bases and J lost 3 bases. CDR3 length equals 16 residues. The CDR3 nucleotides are TGTGCCAGCACCAACTCGATGCTAGCGGGGGTCTACGAGCAGTACTTC. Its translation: CASTNSMLAGVYEQYF.

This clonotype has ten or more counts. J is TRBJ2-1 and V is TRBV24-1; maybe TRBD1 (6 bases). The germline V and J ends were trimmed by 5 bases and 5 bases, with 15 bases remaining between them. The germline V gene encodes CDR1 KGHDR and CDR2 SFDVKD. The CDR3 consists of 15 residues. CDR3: CATSGSGVSDNEQFF. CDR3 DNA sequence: TGTGCCACCAGTGGTTCAGGGGTTTCTGACAATGAGCAGTTCTTC.

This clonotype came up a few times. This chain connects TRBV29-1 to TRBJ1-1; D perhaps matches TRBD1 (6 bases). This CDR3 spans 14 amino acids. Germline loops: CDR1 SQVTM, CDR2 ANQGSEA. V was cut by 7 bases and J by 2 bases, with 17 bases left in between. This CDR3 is CSGGGGGRNTEAFF. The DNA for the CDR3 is TGCAGCGGGGGGGGCGGGGGACGAAACACTGAAGCTTTCTTT.